Below, 15 T cell receptor beta chains from the same sample are listed, as sequenced in a study of cytomegalovirus exposure and HLA in healthy donors. The assay was immunoSEQ multiplex PCR, and TCRdb's table has in-frame clones only and misses some. Of approximately 60,000 clones in the sample, about 90% were seen once. Sequencing input: PBMCs. These receptors all stem from a woman aged 18 to 35 in good health and CMV-seronegative.

The rearrangement links TRBV10-3 to TRBJ2-3; 11 nucleotides match TRBD1. V was clipped by 4 bases and J by 4 bases; unmatched bases: 7. The germline V gene encodes CDR1 ENHRY and CDR2 SYGVKD. This CDR3 is 16 amino acids long. The CDR3 region has the DNA TGTGCCATCAGTGGTCAACCGGGACAGGGGGCAGATACGCAGTATTTT. Protein sequence: CAISGQPGQGADTQYF.

This sequence joins TRBV27 and TRBJ2-7; 10 bases match TRBD1. Trimming cost V 4 bases and J 3 bases; bases outside gene matches: 6. Germline-derived CDR1 and CDR2 are MNHEY and SMNVEV (reference sequence). This CDR3 is 15 amino acids long. The CDR3 protein is CASSSAGTGDYEQYF. As DNA, the CDR3 is TGTGCCAGCAGTTCCGCCGGGACAGGGGACTACGAGCAGTACTTC.

The rearrangement uses TRBV2 and TRBJ1-6; D may be TRBD1 (5 bases). CDR3 size: 16 residues. Germline loops: CDR1 SNHLY, CDR2 FYNNEI. V was clipped by 6 bases and J by 9 bases, with 21 bases between them. The CDR3 spells CASSKPQGGGRSPLHF. CDR3 nucleotides: TGTGCCAGCAGCAAACCGCAGGGAGGCGGTCGTTCACCCCTCCACTTT. Full variable domain (rest looked up from reference TRBV2 and TRBJ1-6): EPEVTQTPSHQVTQMGQEVILRCVPISNHLYFYWYRQILGQKVEFLVSFYNNEISEKSEIFDDQFSVERPDGSNFTLKIRSTKLEDSAMYFCASSKPQGGGRSPLHFGNGTRLTVT.

V and J are TRBV19 and TRBJ1-1; TRBD1 agrees at 12 bases. The trim removed 4 bases at V and 1 base at J, leaving 4 bases unmatched. CDR1 LNHDA and CDR2 SQIVND come from the germline V gene (reference sequence). This CDR3 is 16 amino acids long. CDR3 amino acids: CASSKGQGAKNTEAFF. The CDR3 bases are TGTGCCAGTAGTAAGGGACAGGGGGCGAAGAACACTGAAGCTTTCTTT. Combining the CDR3 with reference TRBV19 and TRBJ1-1 gives the whole variable domain DGGITQSPKYLFRKEGQNVTLSCEQNLNHDAMYWYRQDPGQGLRLIYYSQIVNDFQKGDIAEGYSVSREKKESFPLTVTSAQKNPTAFYLCASSKGQGAKNTEAFFGQGTRLTVV.

The chain couples TRBV5-4 to TRBJ1-2; 9 nucleotides line up with TRBD1. This CDR3 contains 14 residues. Germline V gene sequence: CDR1 SGHNT, CDR2 YYREEE (reference sequence). V shed 2 bases, J shed 3 bases, and the junction held 2 bases outside the gene matches. Here the CDR3 reads CASSLQGAHYGYTF. CDR3 DNA: TGTGCCAGCAGCTTACAGGGGGCCCACTATGGCTACACCTTC.

Only a few counts were recorded for this clone. The genes are TRBV20-1 and TRBJ1-1; D unresolved. The germline V gene encodes CDR1 DFQATT and CDR2 SNEGSKA (reference sequence). The CDR3 has 11 amino acids. Trimming cost V 6 bases and J 2 bases, with 7 bases left between them. The DNA of the CDR3 is TGCAGTGCCGGGGTAAACACTGAAGCTTTCTTT. Protein sequence: CSAGVNTEAFF.

This clone was detected a few times. The genes are TRBV27 and TRBJ1-6; TRBD1 matches 7 bases. J lost 7 bases, V lost 7 bases, and 10 bases had no gene match. CDR1 is MNHEY and CDR2 is SMNVEV in the germline V gene (reference sequence). This CDR3 comprises 15 residues. As DNA, the CDR3 is TGTGCCAGCACCCGAGTAGGGGGCGCGAATTCACCCCTCCACTTT. This sequence encodes CASTRVGGANSPLHF.

The chain carries TRBV21-1 and TRBJ2-7; the D call TRBD2 from the table was never checked on the DNA. TRBV21-1 is termed a pseudogene. This CDR3 spans 14 amino acids. This CDR3 is CASSSHTTTQEQYF. The CDR3 DNA follows: TGTGCCAGCAGCTCACATACTACGACCCAAGAGCAGTACTTC.

The chain joins TRBV28 to TRBJ1-6; 7 bases are shared with TRBD1. Germline loops: CDR1 MDHEN, CDR2 SYDVKM. The CDR3 consists of 19 residues. J gave up 8 bases and V 5 bases, and 21 bases lay outside the gene matches. The CDR3 protein is CASSGLRDSGRLGHSPLHF. For the CDR3, the DNA is TGTGCCAGCAGTGGCCTTCGGGACAGCGGGAGGTTAGGGCATTCACCCCTCCACTTT.

The chain recombines TRBV7-8 with TRBJ2-7; possible D gene TRBD2, 6 bases. The germline V and J ends were trimmed by 5 bases and 5 bases, with 19 bases remaining between them. The germline V gene encodes CDR1 SGHVS and CDR2 FQNEAQ. The CDR3 extends over 15 amino acids. The CDR3 nucleotides read TGTGCCAGCAGCCCACGACTAGGCCCCCTAAACGAGCAGTACTTC. It specifies CASSPRLGPLNEQYF.

V gene TRBV10-1 combines with J gene TRBJ2-5; D call uncertain. Trimming took off 0 bases at V and 5 bases at J, with 7 bases between the two ends. The CDR3 length is 13 residues. CDR1 is WNHNN, CDR2 SYGVQD, per germline (reference sequence). The DNA of the CDR3 is TGCGCCAGCAGTGAGTCCACTGCGGAGACCCAGTACTTC. It is translated as CASSESTAETQYF.

The rearrangement uses TRBV9 and TRBJ1-2; 7 bases agree with TRBD1. Germline CDR1 and CDR2: SGDLS and YYNGEE. The V segment lost 0 bases and the J segment 1 base; nucleotides outside the gene matches: 3. The CDR3 is made up of 15 amino acids. CDR3 region: CASSVAHRGNYGYTF. The CDR3 DNA follows: TGTGCCAGCAGCGTAGCCCACAGGGGTAACTATGGCTACACCTTC.

The rearrangement uses TRBV11-2 and TRBJ1-6; 9 bases are shared with TRBD1. V gave up 5 bases and J gave up 0 bases; unmatched junction bases: 8. This CDR3 has 18 residues. Germline loops: CDR1 SGHAT, CDR2 FQNNGV. The CDR3 sequence: CASSPMDRGSSYNSPLHF. Written as DNA, the CDR3 is TGTGCCAGCAGCCCCATGGACAGGGGAAGCTCCTATAATTCACCCCTCCACTTT.

V usage is TRBV2 and J usage is TRBJ1-2; tentative D call: TRBD1 (6 bases). Germline V gene data show CDR1 as SNHLY and CDR2 as FYNNEI. V lost 7 bases, J lost 1 base, and 13 bases lay in between. The CDR3 sequence is 14 residues long. The CDR3 loop reads CASTWEQGNYGYTF. The CDR3 nucleotides are TGTGCCAGCACTTGGGAACAGGGTAACTATGGCTACACCTTC.

The chain employs TRBV29-1 and TRBJ2-2; D might be TRBD1 (5 bases). V was clipped by 1 base and J by 5 bases, with 8 bases between them. CDR1 and CDR2 (germline): SQVTM, ANQGSEA. The CDR3 has 13 residues. The CDR3 DNA sequence: TGCAGCGTTGAAGGGGGCGAGACCGGGGAGCTGTTTTTT. This codes for CSVEGGETGELFF.